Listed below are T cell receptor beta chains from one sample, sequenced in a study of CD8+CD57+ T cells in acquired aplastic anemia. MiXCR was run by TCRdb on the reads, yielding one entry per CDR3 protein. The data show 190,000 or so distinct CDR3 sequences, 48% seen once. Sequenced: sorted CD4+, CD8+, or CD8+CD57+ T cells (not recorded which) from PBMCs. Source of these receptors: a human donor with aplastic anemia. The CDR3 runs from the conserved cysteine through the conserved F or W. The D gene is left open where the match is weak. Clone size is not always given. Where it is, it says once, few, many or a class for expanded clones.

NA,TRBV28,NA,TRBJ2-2,CASSLGGKTGKLFF,TGTGCCAGCAGTTTGGGGGGAAAGACCGGGAAGCTGTTTTTT
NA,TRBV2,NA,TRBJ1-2,CASKADYVNYGYTF,TGTGCCAGCAAGGCGGACTACGTCAACTATGGCTACACCTTC
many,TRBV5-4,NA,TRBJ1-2,CASRQRESNYGYTF,TGTGCCAGCCGACAGAGGGAATCTAACTATGGCTACACCTTC
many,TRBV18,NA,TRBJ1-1,CASSPGVRNTEAFF,TGTGCCAGCTCGCCCGGAGTACGGAACACTGAAGCTTTCTTT
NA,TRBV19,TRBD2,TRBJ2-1,CASNPGRGDNEQFF,TGTGCCAGTAATCCCGGGAGGGGAGACAATGAGCAGTTCTTC
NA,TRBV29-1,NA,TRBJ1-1,CSVMRGLGDTEAFF,TGCAGCGTGATGAGGGGCCTGGGAGACACTGAAGCTTTCTTT
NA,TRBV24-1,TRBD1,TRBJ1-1,CASSPDRGYTEAFF,TGTGCCAGCAGCCCAGACAGGGGGTACACTGAAGCTTTCTTT
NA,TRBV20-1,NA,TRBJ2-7,CSARGLVAGEQYF,TGCAGTGCTAGAGGTTTAGTTGCCGGCGAGCAGTACTTC
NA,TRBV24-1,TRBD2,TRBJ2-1,CATRQGTSGSADEQFF,TGTGCCACCAGACAGGGGACTAGCGGGAGTGCGGATGAGCAGTTCTTC
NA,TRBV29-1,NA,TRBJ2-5,CSGRQETQYF,TGCAGCGGGAGACAAGAGACCCAGTACTTC
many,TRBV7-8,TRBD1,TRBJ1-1,CASSSGQGYTEAFF,TGTGCCAGCAGCTCGGGACAGGGGTACACTGAAGCTTTCTTT
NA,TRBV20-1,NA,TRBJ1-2,CSARLDYGYTF,TGCAGTGCAAGACTGGATTATGGCTACACCTTC
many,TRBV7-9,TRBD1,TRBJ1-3,CASSLETGGYGNTIYF,TGTGCCAGCAGCTTAGAGACAGGGGGCTATGGAAACACCATATATTTT
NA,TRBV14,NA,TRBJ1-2,CASSQVEGDAYDGCTF,TGTGCCAGCAGCCAAGTAGAAGGAGACGCCTATGATGGCTGCACCTTC
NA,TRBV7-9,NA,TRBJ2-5,CASSLLTPGARETQYF,TGTGCCAGCAGCCTCTTGACCCCGGGGGCGAGGGAGACCCAGTACTTC
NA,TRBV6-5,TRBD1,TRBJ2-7,CASSSGQLSYEQYF,TGTGCCAGCAGTTCGGGACAGCTGTCCTACGAGCAGTACTTC
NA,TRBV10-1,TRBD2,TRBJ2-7,CASNGLAGRSYEQYF,TGCGCCAGCAACGGACTAGCGGGCCGCTCCTACGAGCAGTACTTC
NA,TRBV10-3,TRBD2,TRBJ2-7,CAIAASGLYEQYF,TGTGCCATCGCGGCTAGCGGGCTATACGAGCAGTACTTC
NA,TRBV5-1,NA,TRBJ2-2,CASTYSGVGTGELFF,TGCGCCAGCACGTATAGCGGTGTGGGGACCGGGGAGCTGTTTTTT
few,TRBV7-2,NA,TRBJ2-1,CASSARHNEQFF,TGTGCCAGCAGCGCACGTCACAATGAGCAGTTCTTC
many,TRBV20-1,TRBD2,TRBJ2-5,CSARDGRTSEETQYF,TGCAGTGCTAGAGATGGTAGGACTAGCGAAGAGACCCAGTACTTC
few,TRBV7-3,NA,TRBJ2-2,CASSERGPGELFF,TGTGCCAGCAGCGAACGAGGGCCCGGGGAGCTGTTTTTT
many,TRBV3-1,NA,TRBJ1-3,CASSPERHTIYF,TGTGCCAGCAGCCCAGAACGACACACCATATATTTT
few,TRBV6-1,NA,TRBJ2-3,CASSEVATLLTDTQYF,TGTGCCAGCAGTGAAGTCGCTACCCTTCTCACAGATACGCAGTATTTT
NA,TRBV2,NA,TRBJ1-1,CASSEGVRPKAFF,TGTGCCAGCAGTGAAGGGGTCAGACCGAAAGCTTTCTTT
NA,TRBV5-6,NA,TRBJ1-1,CASTTRMAEAFF,TGTGCCAGCACCACACGGATGGCTGAAGCTTTCTTT
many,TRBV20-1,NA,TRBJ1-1,CSATPPTGNTEAFF,TGCAGTGCTACTCCCCCGACAGGGAACACTGAAGCTTTCTTT
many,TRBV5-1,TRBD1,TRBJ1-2,CASSLLGQGSGGYTF,TGCGCCAGCAGCTTGTTGGGACAGGGGTCTGGAGGCTACACCTTC
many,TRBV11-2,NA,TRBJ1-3,CASSRDRPGNTIYF,TGTGCCAGCAGCCGTGATCGTCCTGGAAACACCATATATTTT
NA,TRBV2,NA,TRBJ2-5,CASWGSQQETQYF,TGTGCCAGCTGGGGATCACAACAAGAGACCCAGTACTTC
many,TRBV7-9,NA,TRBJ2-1,CASSLSLKNNEQFF,TGTGCCAGCAGCTTAAGTCTAAAGAACAATGAGCAGTTCTTC
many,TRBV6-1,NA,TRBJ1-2,CATSELGTDYGYTF,TGTGCCACCTCGGAGCTGGGGACGGACTATGGCTACACCTTC
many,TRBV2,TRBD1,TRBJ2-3,CASCLGQGAWGTDTQYF,TGTGCCAGCTGTCTAGGACAGGGGGCTTGGGGCACAGATACGCAGTATTTT
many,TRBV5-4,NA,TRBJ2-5,CASSLVVSSDQETQYF,TGTGCCAGCAGCTTGGTTGTTTCTTCGGACCAAGAGACCCAGTACTTC
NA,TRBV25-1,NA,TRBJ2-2,CASSYIQGNPGELFF,TGTGCCAGCAGTTATATCCAGGGTAACCCCGGGGAGCTGTTTTTT
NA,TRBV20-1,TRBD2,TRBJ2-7,CSARAGGNEQYF,TGCAGTGCTAGAGCGGGAGGAAACGAGCAGTACTTC
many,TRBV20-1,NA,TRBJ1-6,CSARDRSSYNSPLHF,TGCAGTGCTAGGGACCGGAGCTCCTATAATTCACCCCTCCACTTT
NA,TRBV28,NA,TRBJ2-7,CASSFRQGDRSYEQYF,TGTGCCAGCAGTTTCAGGCAAGGGGATAGATCCTACGAGCAGTACTTC
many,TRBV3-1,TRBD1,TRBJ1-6,CASSQDRTGANNSPLHF,TGTGCCAGCAGCCAAGATCGCACAGGGGCTAATAATTCACCCCTCCACTTT
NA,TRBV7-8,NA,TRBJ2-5,CASSLIREGETQYF,TGTGCCAGCAGCTTAATTCGCGAGGGAGAGACCCAGTACTTC
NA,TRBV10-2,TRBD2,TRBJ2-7,CASTQAGGITYEQYF,TGCGCCAGCACGCAAGCGGGAGGAATCACCTACGAGCAGTACTTC
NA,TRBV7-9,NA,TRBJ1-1,CASSPPLLVYSEAFF,TGTGCCAGCAGCCCACCTCTTTTAGTCTACTCTGAAGCTTTCTTT